This TCR beta chain comes out of a study of blood T cell repertoires in COVID-19. Turning to the study itself: Sources were T cells, B-cell-depleted T cells, or PBMCs; the material itself was cDNA or gDNA.

In the authors' workflow: Researchers report that nucleated cell counts were estimated from reference gene primer amplification. Profiling relied on immunoSEQ multiplex PCR, and the TCRdb table lists in-frame clones only, not all of them. That table supplies the V and J calls and clone size; D and trimming were determined from the DNA. The sample holds about 59,000 clones; 60% to 80% are singletons and the top ten take roughly 13%. The material sequenced was peripheral blood. This TCR was recovered from a man aged 80 or over with acute or convalescent COVID-19.

The CDR3 reads CASSRTENYGYTF. The CDR3 nucleotides are TGCGCCAGCAGCCGTACAGAAAACTATGGCTACACCTTC. V gene TRBV10-2 combines with J gene TRBJ1-2; D not certain. Germline lookup yields CDR1 WSHSY and CDR2 SAAADI. V lost 6 bases and J lost 2, with 10 bases in between. The CDR3 runs to 13 residues.